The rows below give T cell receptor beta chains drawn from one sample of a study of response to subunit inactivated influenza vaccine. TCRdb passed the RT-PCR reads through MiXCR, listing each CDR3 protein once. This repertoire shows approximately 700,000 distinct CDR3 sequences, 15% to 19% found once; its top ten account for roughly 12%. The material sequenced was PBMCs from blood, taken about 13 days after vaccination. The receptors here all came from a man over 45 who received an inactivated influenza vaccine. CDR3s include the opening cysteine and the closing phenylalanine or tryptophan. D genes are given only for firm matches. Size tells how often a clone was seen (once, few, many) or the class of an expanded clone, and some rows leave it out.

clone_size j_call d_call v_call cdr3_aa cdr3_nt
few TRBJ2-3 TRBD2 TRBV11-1 CASSPRGTSGKLSTDTQYF TGTGCCAGCAGCCCCAGGGGGACTAGCGGGAAACTAAGCACAGATACGCAGTATTTT
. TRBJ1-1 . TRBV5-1 CASSLSGGPYNEAFF TGCGCCAGCAGCTTGAGCGGGGGCCCGTATAATGAAGCTTTCTTT
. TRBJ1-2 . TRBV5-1 CASSLATGPLYGYTF TGCGCCAGCAGCTTGGCTACAGGGCCCCTCTATGGCTACACCTTC
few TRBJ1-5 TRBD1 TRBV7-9 CASSPGTGRQPQHF TGTGCCAGCAGCCCCGGGACAGGGCGACAGCCCCAGCATTTT
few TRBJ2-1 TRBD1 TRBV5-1 CASRAKQGSYNEQFF TGCGCCAGCAGAGCTAAACAGGGGTCATACAATGAGCAGTTCTTC
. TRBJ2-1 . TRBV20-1 CSARDQRGWGEQFF TGCAGTGCTAGAGATCAGAGGGGATGGGGTGAGCAGTTCTTC
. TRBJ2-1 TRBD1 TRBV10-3 CAISANGPGQGNDEQFF TGTGCCATCAGTGCAAACGGCCCGGGACAGGGCAACGATGAGCAGTTCTTC
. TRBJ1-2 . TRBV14 CASSYGQLYGYTF TGTGCCAGCAGCTACGGACAGCTCTATGGCTACACCTTC
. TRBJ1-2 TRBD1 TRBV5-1 CARGPTGGLGYTF TGCGCCAGAGGCCCCACAGGGGGCCTTGGCTACACCTTC
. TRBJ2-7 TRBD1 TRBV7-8 CASSIRTGDTYEQYF TGTGCCAGCAGCATAAGGACAGGGGATACCTACGAGCAGTACTTC
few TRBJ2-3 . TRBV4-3 CASSQAGRTDTQYF TGCGCCAGCAGCCAGGCAGGGCGCACAGATACGCAGTATTTT
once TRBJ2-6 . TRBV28 CASTRRGVLAGANVLTF TGTGCCAGCACCCGAAGGGGGGTCTTAGCTGGGGCCAACGTCCTGACTTTC
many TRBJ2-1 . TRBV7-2 CASSLKGNEQFF TGTGCCAGCAGCTTAAAGGGTAATGAGCAGTTCTTC
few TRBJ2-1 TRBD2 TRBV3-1 CASSQVMLAGGLSGPYNEQFF TGTGCCAGCAGCCAGGTTATGCTAGCGGGAGGGCTCTCGGGCCCCTACAATGAGCAGTTCTTC
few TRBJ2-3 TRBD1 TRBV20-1 CSARGQALPDTQYF TGCAGTGCTAGGGGACAGGCGCTACCAGATACGCAGTATTTT
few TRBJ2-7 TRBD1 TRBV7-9 CASSLFGTGEGEQYF TGTGCCAGCAGCTTATTCGGGACAGGGGAGGGCGAGCAGTACTTC
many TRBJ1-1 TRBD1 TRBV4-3 CASSQDRGVTEAFF TGCGCCAGCAGCCAGGACAGGGGGGTCACTGAAGCTTTCTTT
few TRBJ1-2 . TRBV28 CASRGDSYYGYTF TGTGCCAGCAGGGGAGACAGTTACTATGGCTACACCTTC
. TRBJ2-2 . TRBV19 CASSMNRLTGELFF TGTGCCAGTAGTATGAACAGGCTCACCGGGGAGCTGTTTTTT
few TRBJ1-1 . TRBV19 CASMTRLGRATTEAFF TGTGCCAGTATGACCCGTCTAGGCAGGGCAACAACTGAAGCTTTCTTT
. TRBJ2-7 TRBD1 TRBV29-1 CSVGRQGGEQYF TGCAGCGTTGGGCGACAGGGGGGCGAGCAGTACTTC
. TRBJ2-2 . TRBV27 CASSPGPGSGELFF TGTGCCAGCAGTCCCGGGCCCGGCTCCGGGGAGCTGTTTTTT
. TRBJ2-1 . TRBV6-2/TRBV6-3 CDSRKDARSYNEQFF TGTGACAGCAGAAAAGACGCCCGCTCCTACAATGAGCAGTTCTTC
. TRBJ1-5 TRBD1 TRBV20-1 CSARNRDRQFLRGQPQHF TGCAGTGCTAGGAACCGGGACAGGCAATTTCTAAGGGGTCAGCCCCAGCATTTT
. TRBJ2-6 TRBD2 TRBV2 CASMKMSGSSRLFTSKAGANVLTF TGTGCCAGCATGAAGATGAGCGGGAGTTCCCGACTATTCACCTCAAAGGCTGGGGCCAACGTCCTGACTTTC
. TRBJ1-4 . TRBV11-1 CASSRGPNEKLFF TGTGCCAGCAGCCGCGGGCCTAATGAAAAACTGTTTTTT
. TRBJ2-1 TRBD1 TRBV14 CASSPLRTGSTEQFF TGTGCCAGCAGCCCCCTCCGGACAGGCAGCACTGAGCAGTTCTTC
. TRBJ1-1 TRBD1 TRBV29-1 CSVERRQGVNTEAFF TGCAGCGTTGAGAGGAGACAGGGCGTGAACACTGAAGCTTTCTTT
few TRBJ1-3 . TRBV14 CASSQLPQGSGNTIYF TGTGCCAGCAGCCAACTACCACAGGGTTCTGGAAACACCATATATTTT
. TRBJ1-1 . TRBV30 CAWSRGGFDTEAFF TGTGCCTGGAGTAGGGGGGGTTTTGACACTGAAGCTTTCTTT
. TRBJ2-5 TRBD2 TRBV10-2 CASSGSERGAFQETQYF TGCGCCAGCAGTGGATCGGAGCGGGGGGCCTTCCAAGAGACCCAGTACTTC
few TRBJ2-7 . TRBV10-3 CAISATGAGSSYEQYF TGTGCCATCAGTGCCACCGGGGCGGGCTCCTCCTACGAGCAGTACTTC
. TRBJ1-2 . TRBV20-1 CSASPVGYGYTF TGCAGTGCTAGTCCTGTGGGCTATGGCTACACCTTC
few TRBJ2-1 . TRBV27 CASSLTTSGNEQFF TGTGCCAGCAGTTTAACGACTAGTGGCAATGAGCAGTTCTTC
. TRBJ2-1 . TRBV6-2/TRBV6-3 CASSYSSTSFEQFF TGTGCCAGCAGTTACTCGAGTACTAGCTTTGAGCAGTTCTTC
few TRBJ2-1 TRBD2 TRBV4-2 CASSQDFGGDNEQFF TGTGCCAGCAGCCAAGATTTCGGGGGGGACAATGAGCAGTTCTTC